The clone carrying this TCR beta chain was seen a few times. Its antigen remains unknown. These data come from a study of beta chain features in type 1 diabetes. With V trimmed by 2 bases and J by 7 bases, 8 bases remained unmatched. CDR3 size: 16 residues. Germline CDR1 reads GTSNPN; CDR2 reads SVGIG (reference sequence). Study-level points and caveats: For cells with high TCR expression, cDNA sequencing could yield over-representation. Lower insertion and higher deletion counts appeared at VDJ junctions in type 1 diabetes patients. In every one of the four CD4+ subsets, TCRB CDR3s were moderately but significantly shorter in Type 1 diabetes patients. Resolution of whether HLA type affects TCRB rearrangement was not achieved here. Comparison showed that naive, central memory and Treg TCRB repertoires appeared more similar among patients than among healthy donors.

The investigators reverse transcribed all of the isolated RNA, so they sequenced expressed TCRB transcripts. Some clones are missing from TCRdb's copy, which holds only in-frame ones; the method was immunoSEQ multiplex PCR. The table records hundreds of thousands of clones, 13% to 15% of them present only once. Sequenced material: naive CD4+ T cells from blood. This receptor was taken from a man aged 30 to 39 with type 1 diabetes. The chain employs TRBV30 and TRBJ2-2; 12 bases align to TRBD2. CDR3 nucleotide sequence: TGTGCCTGGAGTACTGCTAGCGGGAGGGTTGGCGGGGAGCTGTTTTTT. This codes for CAWSTASGRVGGELFF.